Listed below are T cell receptor beta chains from one sample, sequenced in a study of blood T cell repertoires in COVID-19. Data came from immunoSEQ multiplex PCR; TCRdb stores just in-frame clones and leaves some out. This table has 70,000 or so clones, 76% appearing once. The source material was peripheral blood. These receptors were taken from a man between 60 and 75 years old with COVID-19, enrolled during active disease. CDR3s include the opening cysteine and the closing phenylalanine or tryptophan. Fields, in order: J gene, D gene, clone size, V gene, CDR3 DNA, CDR3 protein. D genes are given only for firm matches. Clone sizes are given selectively: once, few, many, or a class where the clone is expanded.

>TRBJ1-1|NA|NA|TRBV7-9
TGTGCCAGCAGCTTAGTCCCAGGGCTGAGAACTGAAGCTTTCTTT
CASSLVPGLRTEAFF
>TRBJ2-1|TRBD2|NA|TRBV6-2/TRBV6-3
TGTGCCAGCAGTTGGCTAGCGGGCTCCTCCTACAATGAGCAGTTCTTC
CASSWLAGSSYNEQFF
>TRBJ2-7|NA|NA|TRBV6-2/TRBV6-3
TGTGCCAGCAGTTACGTGGGGGGACGGGACCTTAGGGTCCGGTTCTACGAGCAGTACTTC
CASSYVGGRDLRVRFYEQYF
>TRBJ1-5|NA|few|TRBV7-9
TGTGCCAGCAGCTTCGAGAGGGATAATCAGCCCCAGCATTTT
CASSFERDNQPQHF
>TRBJ1-4|NA|once|TRBV14
TGTGCCAGCTTCTTGGGGCGGGAAAAACTGTTTTTT
CASFLGREKLFF
>TRBJ1-3|NA|NA|TRBV18
TGTGCCAGCTCACCCTATTTCGACAACTCTGGAAACACCATATATTTT
CASSPYFDNSGNTIYF
>TRBJ1-2|NA|NA|TRBV19
TGTGCCAGTACCTACGGGGGAGGCTACACCTTC
CASTYGGGYTF
>TRBJ1-2|TRBD1|NA|TRBV19
TGTGCCAGTACGTATCCGAGGGGACAGGGGGAGCGGAGCAACTATGGCTACACCTTC
CASTYPRGQGERSNYGYTF
>TRBJ1-1|NA|NA|TRBV29-1
TGCAGCGTTGTTTCAGAGAACACTGAAGCTTTCTTT
CSVVSENTEAFF
>TRBJ2-2|NA|NA|TRBV6-5
TGTGCCAGCATTATGGACACCTATAACACCGGGGAGCTGTTTTTT
CASIMDTYNTGELFF
>TRBJ2-7|NA|few|TRBV7-9
TGTGCCAGCAGCTTACCCCCCCTCTACGAGCAGTACTTC
CASSLPPLYEQYF
>TRBJ2-1|NA|NA|TRBV28
TGTGCCAGCAGTTTGTCATCCGCGGGACGGAGTGGGAATGAGCAGTTCTTC
CASSLSSAGRSGNEQFF
>TRBJ1-4|NA|NA|TRBV5-1
TGCGCCAGCAACACAGGGTCGACTAATGAAAAACTGTTTTTT
CASNTGSTNEKLFF
>TRBJ1-6|NA|NA|TRBV19
TGTGCCAGTAGTATTGGGGAGGGTAGAAAGAATTCACCCCTCCACTTT
CASSIGEGRKNSPLHF
>TRBJ1-3|NA|NA|TRBV9
TGTGCCAGCAGCGCTGGGGGGACGGTCTCTGGAAACACCATATATTTT
CASSAGGTVSGNTIYF
>TRBJ2-3|NA|NA|TRBV30
TGTGCCTGGAGTGTCTATAACGGGGGTAGCACAGATACGCAGTATTTT
CAWSVYNGGSTDTQYF
>TRBJ2-3|TRBD2|NA|TRBV4-1
TGCGCCAGCAGCGATTTGGGACTAGCGGGGGGGAGCACAGATACGCAGTATTTT
CASSDLGLAGGSTDTQYF
>TRBJ2-1|TRBD2|NA|TRBV9
TGTGCCAGCAGCGTAGGACTAGCGGGAGGTTACCACAATGAGCAGTTCTTC
CASSVGLAGGYHNEQFF
>TRBJ2-7|TRBD2|NA|TRBV9
TGTGCCAGCAGCGCGGGGACTAGCGGTCCGGACGAGCAGTACTTC
CASSAGTSGPDEQYF
>TRBJ2-1|NA|NA|TRBV6-6
TGTGCCAGCAGTTATAGTGGCGGAGTGGGAGACAATGAGCAGTTCTTC
CASSYSGGVGDNEQFF
>TRBJ2-1|NA|NA|TRBV11-2
TGTGCCAGCAGCTCCGAGGGAGTAGCCAATGAGCAGTTCTTC
CASSSEGVANEQFF
>TRBJ2-5|NA|NA|TRBV7-2
TGTGCCAGCAGCCCCGGAGTTCGGGGTCCTAGAGGGCAAGAGACCCAGTACTTC
CASSPGVRGPRGQETQYF
>TRBJ2-1|NA|NA|TRBV12-5
TGTGCTAGTGCTATGACTCAGATCGATGAGCAGTTCTTC
CASAMTQIDEQFF
>TRBJ2-3|NA|once|TRBV7-9
TGTGCCAGCAGCTCGGGGTGGTTCACAGATACGCAGTATTTT
CASSSGWFTDTQYF
>TRBJ1-6|NA|NA|TRBV18
TGTGCCAGCTCCCGGGACAACTCACCCCTCCACTTT
CASSRDNSPLHF
>TRBJ1-2|TRBD1|NA|TRBV28
TGTGCCAGCAGTCTACAGGGGGCTTCTGCCTATGGCTACACCTTC
CASSLQGASAYGYTF
>TRBJ2-7|NA|NA|TRBV11-2
TGTGCCAGCAGCTACTCCGGACTACCGTACTACGAGCAGTACTTC
CASSYSGLPYYEQYF
>TRBJ2-7|TRBD1|NA|TRBV4-1
TGCGCCAGCAGCCAGTGGGACAGACAGGCGCAGTACTTC
CASSQWDRQAQYF
>TRBJ1-5|NA|NA|TRBV21-1
TGTGCCAGCAGCAAAGGGGTCAGGGGGCAAGGGCCCCAGCATTTT
CASSKGVRGQGPQHF
>TRBJ2-5|NA|NA|TRBV30
TGTGCCTGGGGGGCGACACACCGCCAAGAGACCCAGTACTTC
CAWGATHRQETQYF
>TRBJ2-4|NA|NA|TRBV5-6
TGTGCCAGCCACAGACAGGGGAGGGGAAACATTCAGTACTTC
CASHRQGRGNIQYF
>TRBJ2-6|NA|NA|TRBV2
TGTGCCAGCGGGAGGTTAGGTCGATCTGGGGCCAACGTCCTGACTTTC
CASGRLGRSGANVLTF
>TRBJ2-7|TRBD1|once|TRBV12-3/TRBV12-4
TGTGCCAGCAGTTTGGGACAGTCGAACGAGCAGTACTTC
CASSLGQSNEQYF
>TRBJ2-1|NA|NA|TRBV18
TGTGCCAGCTCATCAAACTACTTCAGGGGCAATGAGCAGTTCTTC
CASSSNYFRGNEQFF
>TRBJ1-5|NA|NA|TRBV28
TGTGCCAGCAGTTTATTAAGGCTTGGGCATAGCAATCAGCCCCAGCATTTT
CASSLLRLGHSNQPQHF
>TRBJ1-1|NA|NA|TRBV5-1
TGCGCCAGCAGCTTACAGGGACCCAACACTGAAGCTTTCTTT
CASSLQGPNTEAFF
>TRBJ2-1|TRBD2|NA|TRBV27
TGTGCCAGCAGGCGCTTTGCGGGAGAAATGAATGAGCAGTTCTTC
CASRRFAGEMNEQFF
>TRBJ2-2|TRBD2|NA|TRBV30
TGTGCCTGGAGTGTGTGGAGCGGGGGGACCGGGGAGCTGTTTTTT
CAWSVWSGGTGELFF
>TRBJ2-5|TRBD2|NA|TRBV5-6
TGTGCCAGCAGCTTGGTTACTAGCGGGGTCCAAGAGACCCAGTACTTC
CASSLVTSGVQETQYF
>TRBJ1-1|NA|NA|TRBV18
TGTGCCAGCTCCCTCGCGGGCACTGAAGCTTTCTTT
CASSLAGTEAFF
>TRBJ1-1|TRBD1|NA|TRBV9
TGTGCCAGCAGCCTCGGACAGGGGGGGACTGAAGCTTTCTTT
CASSLGQGGTEAFF
>TRBJ2-3|NA|once|TRBV7-2
TGTGCCAGCAGCGCGACTAGGTCGGCAGATACGCAGTATTTT
CASSATRSADTQYF
>TRBJ2-3|NA|NA|TRBV2
TGTGCCAGCAGTGAAGACTTCTTCTCCACAGATACGCAGTATTTT
CASSEDFFSTDTQYF
>TRBJ2-7|NA|once|TRBV10-3
TGTGCCATCAGCCCTGGACGGGATGGCGACGAGCAGTACTTC
CAISPGRDGDEQYF
>TRBJ2-3|TRBD1|NA|TRBV29-1
TGCAGCGTTGAAGGGTTGAGGGGGCCCCTGGGGACGCAGTATTTT
CSVEGLRGPLGTQYF
>TRBJ2-5|NA|NA|TRBV30
TGTGCCTGGAGTGTCGGGACTTCCGAAGAGACCCAGTACTTC
CAWSVGTSEETQYF
>TRBJ2-5|NA|NA|TRBV24-1
TGTGCCACCAGTGATCCCTCCGGGACTGGGAGGGAGACCCAGTACTTC
CATSDPSGTGRETQYF
>TRBJ2-3|NA|NA|TRBV7-9
TGTGCCAGCAGCAGTCTAAATACGCAGTATTTT
CASSSLNTQYF
>TRBJ1-6|NA|NA|TRBV2
TGTGCCAGCAACGGACAGTCAAGAGGCTCACCCCTCCACTTT
CASNGQSRGSPLHF
>TRBJ2-3|NA|once|TRBV7-9
TGTGCCAGCAGCTTCGGACGGATGAGCGGAGATACGCAGTATTTT
CASSFGRMSGDTQYF
>TRBJ1-2|NA|NA|TRBV11-2
TGTGCCAGCAGCTTAGATCCCCGGGATCACTATGGCTACACCTTC
CASSLDPRDHYGYTF
>TRBJ1-6|NA|NA|TRBV9
TGTGCCAGCAGCCAAGGACAGCCGACTTCACCCCTCCACTTT
CASSQGQPTSPLHF
>TRBJ2-2|TRBD2|NA|TRBV5-6
TGTGCCAGCAGCTTGTACACCCCCACTAGCGGGGGAAACACCGGGGAGCTGTTTTTT
CASSLYTPTSGGNTGELFF
>TRBJ2-7|NA|NA|TRBV4-1
TGCGCCAGCAGCCAAGCAGGGGTGCCTCGCGAGCAGTACTTC
CASSQAGVPREQYF
>TRBJ2-1|NA|NA|TRBV10-3
TGTGCCATCAGTGGAAATCAGGATTCGCAGTTCTTC
CAISGNQDSQFF
>TRBJ2-7|NA|NA|TRBV28
TGTGCCAGCAGAACTTCCTACGAGCAGTACTTC
CASRTSYEQYF
>TRBJ2-2|TRBD2|few|TRBV5-1
TGCGCCAGCAGCTCGCAAACTAGCGGCGGGGAGCTGTTTTTT
CASSSQTSGGELFF
>TRBJ1-1|NA|NA|TRBV29-1
TGCAGCGTAGGGGCCGAAGAAGCTTTCTTT
CSVGAEEAFF
>TRBJ1-4|NA|NA|TRBV4-1
TGCGCCAGCAGCCCTGGGGCAGGGGAAAAACTGTTTTTT
CASSPGAGEKLFF